A single sample is the source of the 8 T cell receptor beta chains below, sequenced in a study of cytomegalovirus exposure and HLA in healthy donors. Amplification used 60 Vbeta primers and 13 Jbeta primers. Generated by immunoSEQ multiplex PCR, the TCRdb table keeps only in-frame clones and is missing some. The sample has around 64,000 clones; 65% to 80% are singletons. Sample: PBMCs. These receptors originate from a man aged 25-45 years in good health and CMV-seropositive.

The CDR3 coding sequence is TGTGCCAGCAGTGACGGGACAGGGAGCACAGATACGCAGTATTTT. It yields the protein CASSDGTGSTDTQYF. The J gene is TRBJ2-3, the V gene TRBV6-4, with 9 positions matching TRBD1. There are 15 residues in the CDR3. Germline V gene data show CDR1 as MRHNA and CDR2 as SNTAGT. Trimming removed 2 bases from V and 0 bases from J; junction bases left unmatched: 0.

This clone was recorded a few times. This chain links TRBV10-3 with TRBJ1-1, with D possibly being TRBD1 (6 bases). V lost 5 bases, J lost 8 bases, and 12 bases lay in between. The CDR3 is made up of 12 amino acids. Germline V lookup: CDR1 ENHRY, CDR2 SYGVKD. CDR3 protein: CAISPDRREAFF. CDR3 in DNA: TGTGCCATCAGTCCAGACAGGAGAGAAGCTTTCTTT.

The CDR3 DNA is TGTGCCAGCAGTTACCCCCGGGTCACTAATGAAAAACTGTTTTTT. Translating it yields CASSYPRVTNEKLFF. J is TRBJ1-4 and V is TRBV28; D is unclear. This CDR3 comprises 15 residues. Trimming cost V 4 bases and J 2 bases, with 11 bases left between them. CDR1 and CDR2 (germline): MDHEN, SYDVKM.

The chain carries TRBV9 and TRBJ2-6; D is uncertain. Germline V CDR1 and CDR2: SGDLS, YYNGEE. This CDR3 is 13 amino acids long. The CDR3 sequence is CVHSNSGANVLTF. The CDR3, as DNA: TGTGTCCATTCTAACTCTGGGGCCAACGTCCTGACTTTC.

This chain links TRBV27 with TRBJ1-6; TRBD1 matches 10 bases. In germline, CDR1 is MNHEY, CDR2 SMNVEV (reference sequence). J was trimmed by 6 bases and V by 0 bases; bases with no gene match: 2. The CDR3 spans 16 residues. The CDR3 region is CASSLSWTGGNSPLHF. CDR3 nucleotide sequence: TGTGCCAGCAGTTTATCGTGGACAGGGGGTAATTCACCCCTCCACTTT.

V usage is TRBV7-8 and J usage is TRBJ1-5; TRBD1 matches at 7 bases. Per the germline V gene, CDR1 is SGHVS and CDR2 is FQNEAQ. The CDR3 length is 15 residues. The J segment lost 2 bases and the V segment lost 5 bases, leaving 6 bases of the junction unmatched. The CDR3, as DNA: TGTGCCAGCAGCCCCAGGGGGGCCGGCAATCAGCCCCAGCATTTT. It codes for CASSPRGAGNQPQHF. Full variable domain (outside the CDR3, taken from reference TRBV7-8 and TRBJ1-5): GAGVSQSPRYKVAKRGQDVALRCDPISGHVSLFWYQQALGQGPEFLTYFQNEAQLDKSGLPSDRFFAERPEGSVSTLKIQRTQQEDSAVYLCASSPRGAGNQPQHFGDGTRLSIL.

About this clone itself: At one end the junction does not follow the germline gene, possibly because of a read error. The gene calls are TRBV4-2 and TRBJ2-1, with 7 bases matching TRBD2. This CDR3 has 11 amino acids. Germline CDR1 reads LGHNA; CDR2 reads YNFKEQ. The CDR3 sequence: CASSQGDYPVF. CDR3 nucleotide sequence: TGTGCCAGCAGCCAAGGGGACTATCCAGTCTTC.

J is TRBJ1-2 and V is TRBV19; unclear D gene. The CDR3 consists of 13 residues. Germline V gene data show CDR1 as LNHDA and CDR2 as SQIVND (reference sequence). Trimming took off 7 bases at V and 3 bases at J, with 12 bases between the two ends. In DNA form, the CDR3 reads TGTGCCAGTAATCCAGGCATATACTATGGCTACACCTTC. Protein sequence: CASNPGIYYGYTF.